This T cell receptor beta chain appears in the sequencing data of a study of blood T cell repertoires in COVID-19 (TCRdb year 2020). Turning to the overall study: Collaborator samples came from the United States, Italy and Spain and covered acute and convalescent phases of COVID-19. The prospective study material was composed of cDNA or gDNA derived from T cells, B-cell-depleted T cells, or PBMCs. Deeply sampled blood TCRbeta repertoires from subjects exposed to, actively infected with, or recovered from COVID-19 were included in the dataset. A freely available public database, intended as a resource for researchers studying the immune response to SARS-CoV-2, is where the repertoires were released. The samples were drawn from the first 160 participants of the ongoing ImmuneRACE study and from 1,200 or so subjects provided by 6 global collaborators. Nearly every sample came with metadata listing a de-identified subject ID, COVID-19 status, age in years and sex. Where available, HLA class I and class II types were taken from metadata supplied by the sample provider and were not determined by assay-based typing.

TCRbeta CDR3 regions were amplified from genomic DNA by means of the immunoSEQ Assay, a bias-controlled multiplex PCR. In the paper's pipeline: Nucleated cell counts per sample were estimated from amplification of reference gene primers within the assay. Sequence reads were collapsed and filtered to measure the absolute abundance of every unique TCRbeta CDR3 rearrangement. For each sample, productive Simpson clonality was calculated by taking the square root of Simpson's diversity index across productive rearrangements. In TCRdb, the immuneACCESS table is reduced to in-frame sequences with V and J assigned. These tables do not hold every clone; where another copy was compared, an unresolved V gene accounts for under half, and the others remain unexplained. Clone size and the V and J calls come from that table; the DNA yielded D and trimming. The sample table lists tens of thousands of clones, about 80% of them with a count of one. Of the sample, approximately 4.6% is held by the ten largest clones.

Comments on this clone: Its antigen has not been determined. Base-call qualities are not available, and no considerably larger clone is one nucleotide away.

Unmatched junction bases come to 10, with V trimmed by 8 bases and J by 0 bases. Per the germline V gene (reference sequence), SEHNR is the CDR1 and FQNEAQ is the CDR2. Its CDR3 holds 17 amino acids, cysteine through phenylalanine. Only CDR3 DNA is held: 51 bases, read in frame from base 1. Collaborating institutions collected whole blood in K2EDTA tubes following their own protocols. For TCRbeta analysis, collaborators shipped samples in one of three forms: frozen whole blood, isolated PBMCs, or DNA extracted from either of those sample types. What the study reported, not specific to this receptor: The quantity of clinical and demographic metadata differed by source and by participant and was supplied without curation.

What was sequenced was peripheral blood. This receptor was taken from a woman aged 65 to 85 with acute or convalescent COVID-19. This sequence uses TRBV7-9 and TRBJ1-1; the junction holds 12 bases that match TRBD1. The nucleotide sequence reads as follows: TGTGCCAGCCTGACCCGGGACAGGGGGCTTATGAACACTGAAGCTTTCTTT. The encoded protein is CASLTRDRGLMNTEAFF. Beyond the CDR3, the reference TRBV7-9 and TRBJ1-1 genes provide the residues; the full variable domain reads: DTGVSQNPRHKITKRGQNVTFRCDPISEHNRLYWYRQTLGQGPEFLTYFQNEAQLEKSRLLSDRFSAERPKGSFSTLEIQRTEQGDSAMYLCASLTRDRGLMNTEAFFGQGTRLTVV.